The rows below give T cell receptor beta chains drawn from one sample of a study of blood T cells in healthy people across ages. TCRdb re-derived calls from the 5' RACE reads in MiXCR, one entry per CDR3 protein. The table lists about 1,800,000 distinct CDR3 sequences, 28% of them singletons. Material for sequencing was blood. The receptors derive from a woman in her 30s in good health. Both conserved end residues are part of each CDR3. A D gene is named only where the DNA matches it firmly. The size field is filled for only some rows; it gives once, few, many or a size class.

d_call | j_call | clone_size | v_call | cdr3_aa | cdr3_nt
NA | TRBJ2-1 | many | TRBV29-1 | CSVERGSSYNEQFF | TGCAGCGTTGAAAGAGGGAGCTCCTACAATGAGCAGTTCTTC
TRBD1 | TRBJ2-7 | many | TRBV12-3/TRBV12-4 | CASSNNRQGRTYEQYF | TGTGCCAGCAGTAACAACAGACAGGGGCGTACCTACGAGCAGTACTTC
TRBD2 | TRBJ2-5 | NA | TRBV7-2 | CASSLVVAGAHEQYF | TGTGCCAGCAGCTTAGTGGTAGCGGGAGCACATGAGCAGTACTTC
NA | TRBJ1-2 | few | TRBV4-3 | CASSQDKGQAYGYTF | TGCGCCAGCAGCCAAGATAAAGGGCAGGCTTATGGCTACACCTTC
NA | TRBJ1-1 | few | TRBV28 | CASRVLNTEAFF | TGTGCCAGCAGGGTTCTGAACACTGAAGCTTTCTTT
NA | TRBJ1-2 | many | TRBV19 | CATRETGNDGYTF | TGTGCCACCCGGGAGACCGGGAACGATGGCTACACCTTC
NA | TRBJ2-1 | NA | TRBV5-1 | CASSGLGGALYNELFF | TGCGCCAGCAGCGGGCTAGGCGGGGCACTTTACAATGAGCTGTTCTTC
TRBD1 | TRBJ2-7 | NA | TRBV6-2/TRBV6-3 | CASSYSPGRDRNLEQYF | TGTGCCAGCAGTTACTCCCCCGGCCGGGACAGGAACCTCGAGCAGTACTTC
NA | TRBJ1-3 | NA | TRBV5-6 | CASSTGQIRNTIYF | TGTGCCAGCAGCACAGGTCAGATCCGAAACACCATATATTTT
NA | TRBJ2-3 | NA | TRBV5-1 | CASSFGSIEDTQYF | TGCGCCAGCAGCTTCGGGTCAATCGAAGATACGCAGTATTTT
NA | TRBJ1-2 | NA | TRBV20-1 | CSARSRDGYYGYTF | TGCAGTGCTCGGAGTCGGGACGGCTACTATGGCTACACCTTC
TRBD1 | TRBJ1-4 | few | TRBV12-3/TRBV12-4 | CASSYSGTDEKRFF | TGTGCCAGCAGCTACTCCGGGACAGATGAAAAACGGTTTTTT
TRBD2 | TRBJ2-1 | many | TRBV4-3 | CASSRASGSWNEQFF | TGCGCCAGCAGCCGGGCTAGCGGGAGCTGGAATGAGCAGTTCTTC
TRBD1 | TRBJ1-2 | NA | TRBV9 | CASSVGQGSYTF | TGTGCCAGCAGCGTAGGACAGGGTAGCTACACCTTC
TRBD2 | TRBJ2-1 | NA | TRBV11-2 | CASSSSGRLFGEQFF | TGTGCCAGCAGCTCGAGCGGGAGACTCTTCGGTGAGCAGTTCTTC
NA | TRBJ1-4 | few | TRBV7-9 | CASSPQLGLANEKLFF | TGTGCCAGCAGCCCCCAGCTCGGACTGGCTAATGAAAAACTGTTTTTT
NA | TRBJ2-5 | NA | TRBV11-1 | CASSPPGWYQETQYF | TGTGCCAGCAGCCCGCCGGGATGGTACCAAGAGACCCAGTACTTC